This TCR beta chain comes out of a study of CD8+CD57+ T cells in acquired aplastic anemia. Study-wide results and caveats: Simpson's diversity of CD8+ cells was not significantly different in patients compared with controls.

Profiling of TCR beta VDJ combinations and CDR3 sequences used genomic DNA as template. TCRdb analysed the reads with MiXCR anew, one entry per CDR3 protein. Altogether tens of thousands of distinct CDR3 sequences are present, around two thirds being singletons, with the ten largest covering roughly 34%. The CDR3 consists of 15 residues. The germline V gene has CDR1 SGHAT and CDR2 FQNNGV. The V gene lost 3 bases and the J gene lost 2 bases, with 12 bases spanning the gap. In its sample, this clonotype was seen a few times. Its specificity is unknown. The receptor was derived from a human donor in good health, serving as a control. Material: sorted CD4+, CD8+, or CD8+CD57+ T cells (not recorded which) from PBMCs. The V and J genes are TRBV11-2 and TRBJ2-3; D is possibly TRBD2 (6 bases). CDR3 in amino acids: CASSFRDSNTDTQYF. CDR3 in DNA: TGTGCCAGCAGCTTCCGGGACTCGAACACAGATACGCAGTATTTT. Full variable domain (missing parts from reference TRBV11-2 and TRBJ2-3): EAGVAQSPRYKIIEKRQSVAFWCNPISGHATLYWYQQILGQGPKLLIQFQNNGVVDDSQLPKDRFSAERLKGVDSTLKIQPAKLEDSAVYLCASSFRDSNTDTQYFGPGTRLTVL.